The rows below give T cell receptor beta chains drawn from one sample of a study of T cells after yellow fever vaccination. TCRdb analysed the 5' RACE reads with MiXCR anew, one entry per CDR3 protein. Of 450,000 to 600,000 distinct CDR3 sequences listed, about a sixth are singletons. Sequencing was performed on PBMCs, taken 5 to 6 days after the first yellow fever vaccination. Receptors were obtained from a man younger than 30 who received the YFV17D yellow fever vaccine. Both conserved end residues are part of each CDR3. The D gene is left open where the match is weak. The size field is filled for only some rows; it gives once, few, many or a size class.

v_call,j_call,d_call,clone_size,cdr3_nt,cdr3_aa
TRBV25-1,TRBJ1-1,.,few,TGTGCCAGCAGTGATCCGGGTACAGGGAAGACTGAAGCTTTCTTT,CASSDPGTGKTEAFF
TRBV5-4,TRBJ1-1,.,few,TGTGCCAGCAGCTCGGGAGGACAGCCGAACACTGAAGCTTTCTTT,CASSSGGQPNTEAFF
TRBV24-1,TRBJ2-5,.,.,TGTGCCACCAGTGATTCCCCCGATAGGGGGGAGACCCAGTACTTC,CATSDSPDRGETQYF
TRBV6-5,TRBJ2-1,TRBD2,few,TGTGCCAGCAGTTATCGGATCGGGGGGGACTACAATGAGCAGTTCTTC,CASSYRIGGDYNEQFF
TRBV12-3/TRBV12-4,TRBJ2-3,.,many,TGTGCCAGCAGTTTAGTCCTCCCGGACACAGATACGCAGTATTTT,CASSLVLPDTDTQYF
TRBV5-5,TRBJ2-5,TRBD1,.,TGTGCCAGCAGCCACCAGGGGACAGGGGAAGAGACCCAGTACTTC,CASSHQGTGEETQYF
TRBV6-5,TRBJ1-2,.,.,TGTGCCAGCAGTTACGGGGCGGACACCGGTGGCTACACCTTC,CASSYGADTGGYTF
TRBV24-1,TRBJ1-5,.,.,TGTGCAACTGGGGGGGCAAGCAATCAGCCCCAGCATTTT,CATGGASNQPQHF
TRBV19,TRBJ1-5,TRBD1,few,TGTGCCAGTAGTAGACGACAGGGGGCATTGCAGCCCCAGCATTTT,CASSRRQGALQPQHF
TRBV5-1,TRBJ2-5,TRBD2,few,TGCGCCAGCGCATTTTCGAGCGGGGGGCACCAAGAGACCCAGTACTTC,CASAFSSGGHQETQYF
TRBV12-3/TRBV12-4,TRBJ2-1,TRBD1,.,TGTGCCAGCTCACCCCCCGGGACAGCTATATACAATGAGCAGTTCTTC,CASSPPGTAIYNEQFF
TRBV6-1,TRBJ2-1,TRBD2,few,TGTGCCAGCAGAAGACTAGCGTCTTCAGGCAATGAGCAGTTCTTC,CASRRLASSGNEQFF
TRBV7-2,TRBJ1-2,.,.,TGTGCCAGCAGCTTCAACAGGAACTATGGCTACACCTTC,CASSFNRNYGYTF
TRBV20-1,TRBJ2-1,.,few,TGCAGTGCTAGGGTTAGCGGACCCCTGAATGAGCAGTTCTTC,CSARVSGPLNEQFF
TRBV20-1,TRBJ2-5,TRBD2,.,TGCAGTGCTAGAGATATTCGGGATTTAGCGGGCGAGACCCAGTACTTC,CSARDIRDLAGETQYF
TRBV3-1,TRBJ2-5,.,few,TGTGCCAGCAGCCAAGCTGCTAGCAACTGGGAGACCCAGTACTTC,CASSQAASNWETQYF
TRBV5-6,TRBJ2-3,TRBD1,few,TGTGCCAGCAGCTTCCCAGGGGGAGTAGATACGCAGTATTTT,CASSFPGGVDTQYF
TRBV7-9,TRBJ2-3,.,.,TGTGTCAGCAGCTTCTTATCCAGGATGGAAGATACGCAGTATTTT,CVSSFLSRMEDTQYF
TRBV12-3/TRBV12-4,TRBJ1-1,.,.,TGTGCCAGCAGTAGACAGCTCTTGAACACTGAAGCTTTCTTT,CASSRQLLNTEAFF
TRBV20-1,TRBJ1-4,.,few,TGCAGTGCCGAGAATGAAAAACTGTTTTTT,CSAENEKLFF
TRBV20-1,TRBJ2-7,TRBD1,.,TGCAGTGCTAGAGATCGGACAGGGCTCGACGAGCAGTACTTC,CSARDRTGLDEQYF
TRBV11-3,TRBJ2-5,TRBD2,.,TGTGCCAGCAGCTTAGGTGTCGGGACTAGCTTACCGAGCTTC,CASSLGVGTSLPSF
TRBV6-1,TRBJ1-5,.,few,TGTGCCAGCCGTCTAGAAGGAAATCAGCCCCAGCATTTT,CASRLEGNQPQHF
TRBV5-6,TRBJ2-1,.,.,TGTGCCAGCAGCTTCAGCGGCTCCTACAATGAGCAGTTCTTC,CASSFSGSYNEQFF